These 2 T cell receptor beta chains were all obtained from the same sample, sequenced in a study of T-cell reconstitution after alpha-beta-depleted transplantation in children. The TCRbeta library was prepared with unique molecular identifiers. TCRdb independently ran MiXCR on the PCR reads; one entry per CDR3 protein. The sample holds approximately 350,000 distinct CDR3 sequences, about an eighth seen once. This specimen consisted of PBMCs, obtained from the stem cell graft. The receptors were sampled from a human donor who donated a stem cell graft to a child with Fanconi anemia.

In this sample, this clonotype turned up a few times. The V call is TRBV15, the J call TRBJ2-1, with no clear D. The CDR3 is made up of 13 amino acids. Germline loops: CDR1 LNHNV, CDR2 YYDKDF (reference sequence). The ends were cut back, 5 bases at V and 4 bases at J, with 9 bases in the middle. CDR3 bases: TGTGCCACCAGCGTATACGATTACAATGAGCAGTTCTTC. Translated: CATSVYDYNEQFF.

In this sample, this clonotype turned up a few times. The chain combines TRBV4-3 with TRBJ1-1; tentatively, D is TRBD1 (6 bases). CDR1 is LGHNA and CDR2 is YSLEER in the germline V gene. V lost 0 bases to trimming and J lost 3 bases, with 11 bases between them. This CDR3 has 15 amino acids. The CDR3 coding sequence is TGCGCCAGCAGCCAAGACTGGGGGCAGGACACTGAAGCTTTCTTT. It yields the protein CASSQDWGQDTEAFF.